In this sample, the clone carrying this T cell receptor beta chain turned up many times. What it binds is not known. TCRdb redid the calling of the reads with MiXCR, one entry per CDR3 protein. The table records over 450,000 distinct CDR3 sequences, over 9% of them present only once. The CDR3 loop spans 14 amino acids. Germline CDR1 reads SGHNT; CDR2 reads YENEEA. V was trimmed by 1 base and J by 16 bases, leaving 20 bases between them. This specimen belongs to a study of T cell repertoires in cytomegalovirus infection. At the level of the study: Based on public TCR beta signatures, there were indications of CMV infection and of a matching HLA type.

Study results and caveats: Cumulative frequency of public TCR beta families picked out carriers of CMV plus the relevant HLA. HLA-C-restricted CMV-specific TCR beta clonotypes were dominant in the ex vivo response.

The sample was PBMCs. This clonotype was obtained from a human donor in good health (CMV status not recorded). Some clones in this sample may be carry-over from other donors' samples. The V and J genes are TRBV11-3 and TRBJ2-1; perhaps TRBD2 as D (6 bases). The chain's CDR3 is CASSLGGSTSRPFF. The CDR3 DNA sequence: TGTGCCAGCAGCTTAGGAGGCTCGACTAGTAGGCCCTTCTTC.